This T cell receptor beta chain was observed in a study of cytomegalovirus exposure and HLA in healthy donors (dated by TCRdb to between 2016 and 2019). Study-level background: An earlier analysis of about 560 of the donors reported 250 to 300 Gb of sequence data and approximately 120 million unique TCR beta sequences obtained from about 179 million T cells. Roughly 300 gigabases of sequencing data and around 80 million unique TCR sequences made up an early release that covered several hundred HLA-typed donors. Of the 398 genotyped donors, 81% were placed in the genetic ancestry cluster associated with self-reported Caucasian donors. The study aimed to test whether cataloging public T cell receptors could reveal signatures of past pathogen exposure. The study profiled the T cell repertoires of around 700 subjects by immunosequencing and related them to cytomegalovirus serostatus. A separate validation cohort of roughly 120 different subjects was used in addition to the 666-subject first cohort. To predict cytomegalovirus infection status, the study brought together high-throughput TCR immunosequencing, statistical association of individual TCRs with disease status, and machine learning. In a later analysis, previously published TCR beta repertoires from 666 donors were re-analyzed and high-resolution HLA genotyping was added so that TCR occurrence patterns could be studied. Rather than drawing on any new phenotypic data, the later analysis identified candidate immune exposures from TCR beta sequences and the way those sequences occurred across donors. An earlier analysis of around 540 of the donors applied high-throughput TCR beta sequencing to assess whether each TCR beta V gene segment acted as functional or pseudogenic. Alongside the repertoire data, information on donor age, sex, ethnicity and CMV serostatus was compiled. A later genetic analysis took genome-wide SNP genotypes for about 55% of the roughly 700 donors and used that subset as a discovery cohort. Every repertoire in the discovery cohort had been generated on one and the same sequencing platform. Class I and class II HLA loci were covered by the typing at four-digit resolution. The number of typed donors differed by locus: about 620-630 for A, B, C, DRB1 and DQB1; 522 for DQA1; 606 for DPA1; and about 470 for DPB1. Roughly five DR-DQ haplotypes were handled as single units for association and clustering, since linkage in the cohort was strong. Among 398 genotyped donors of the cohort, an average of around 250,000 unique TCR beta nucleotide sequences was sequenced per donor, of which about 19% were non-productive. On the study overall, not on this receptor specifically: A later analysis reported that several top co-occurrence clusters appeared linked to parvovirus B19, influenza, CMV and Epstein-Barr virus. Linkage disequilibrium might explain the correlated functional status among segregating V segments, but an unknown experimental factor could not be ruled out. It was suggested by the authors that the approach could potentially be generalized to other disease states and immunological phenotypes. A few of the identified cytomegalovirus-associated TCR beta chains were confirmed in vitro to be specific for cytomegalovirus antigens. HLA typing was unavailable for some donors at each locus, so association tests used only the typed subset. A later analysis found that TCR association rates varied across HLA loci, with DRB1 alleles showing the most associated TCRs and HLA-C alleles the fewest. The study listed 150 to 200 TCR beta chains as associated with cytomegalovirus. A later genetic analysis associated a missense DCLRE1C variant with V-gene and J-gene trimming of TCR beta chains, and an independent cohort replicated the association. Strong co-occurrence of HLA alleles, especially DR and DQ, made assigning TCR associations to individual alleles difficult. In a later genetic analysis, fewer N-insertions in productive TCRs were reported among donors in an Asian-associated ancestry cluster than the approximately 710-donor mean. The classifier was reported to diagnose cytomegalovirus status with high specificity and sensitivity in both the original and validation cohorts. A group of highly shared sequence variants was considered likely to be a technical artifact of the sequencing pipeline. Across donors, most TCR sequences were observed very rarely, whereas some public TCRs were present in many individuals. In a later analysis, most CMV-associated TCR beta chains were found to appear HLA-restricted, with HLA associations seemingly driven largely by CMV exposure. An earlier analysis of approximately 500 of the donors showed that most TCR beta V segments appeared in productive rearrangements either about 87% or about 30% of the time, which broadly matched IMGT annotations. A further reported finding was that TCR beta sequences accurately predicted the HLA-A and HLA-B alleles for most subjects in the first cohort. The earlier analysis of nearly 600 of the donors excluded roughly 17 rarely observed V segments, including chromosome 9 orphons, because counts were too low. Sequencing depth was assumed to be roughly uniform across donors in the presence/absence analyses, though that assumption may not hold. In a later analysis, about 16,000 TCR beta sequences were associated with specific HLA alleles at a false discovery rate of 0.05. Only TCR beta chains were sequenced in this cohort, and the absence of alpha or paired-chain data limited detectable features. Compared with equally common non-associated chains, HLA-associated TCR beta chains in a later analysis were more clonally expanded and had lower generation probabilities. Some IMGT-functional V segments, including TRBV6-2 and TRBV6-3, could not be told apart with the 87-base-pair reads, so those segments were excluded. The only immune exposure information available for the cohort was CMV serostatus.

The cohort comprised 550 to 700 healthy bone marrow donors. All cohort members were sampled while nominally healthy, although unrecorded immune exposures were likely present. The donor tested CMV seronegative and was one of the 352 seronegative cohort members. Each donor provided a peripheral blood sample, and peripheral blood mononuclear cells were used for TCR beta sequencing. Genomic DNA extraction from the blood cell samples was performed with the Qiagen DNeasy Blood Extraction Kit. The germline V gene sets CDR1 to ENHRY and CDR2 to SYGVKD. Taken from cysteine to phenylalanine, the CDR3 has 12 residues. Left in the record is the CDR3 DNA by itself, 36 bases read in frame from the first base. At the junction V is shortened by 10 bases and J by 5 bases; bases outside the gene matches: 6. The library was generated by the immunoSEQ multiplex PCR assay. A mixture of 60 forward primers for TCR Vbeta segments and 13 reverse primers for TCR Jbeta segments was used in the multiplex PCR. The CDR3 region of rearranged TCR beta genes was amplified from genomic DNA by a multiplex PCR assay. The Illumina HiSeq System was used to sequence the amplified TCR beta libraries as 87-base-pair reads. In the paper's pipeline: A later analysis counted 75 million to 100 million unique TCR beta chains across the 690 or so repertoires, and roughly 9.9 million of these chains were shared by at least two donors. Raw reads were error-corrected and collapsed into unique sequences with a nearest-neighbor algorithm that merged closely related sequences to remove PCR and sequencing errors. Alignment of CDR3 sequences to IMGT reference sequences was used to assign V, D and J gene segments. Each retained sequence needed at least a six-nucleotide match to both a V gene segment and a J gene segment. Rearrangements were classified as productive when the CDR3 lacked stop codons and remained in frame with V and J, and all other rearrangements were classified as non-productive. CDR3 was defined by IMGT convention, running from the second conserved V-encoded cysteine to the conserved J-encoded phenylalanine. The earlier analysis of about 570 of the donors excluded any sequence lacking an unambiguous match to a single V gene segment. An earlier analysis of some 500 of the donors classified V segments as functional when productive rearrangements were above 56.7% and as segregating when the standard deviation between donors was above 5%. To diagnose cytomegalovirus status from the catalog of TCR beta chain sequences, a statistical classification framework was built. A later analysis assigned V and J genes by comparing TCR nucleotide sequences with IMGT/GENE-DB human TR gene sequences. The TCRdist pipeline was used in a later analysis to assign CDR3 sequences and most-parsimonious VDJ recombination scenarios. In a later analysis, each TCR beta chain was defined by its CDR3 amino acid sequence together with its V-gene family, and reads without a unique V-gene family were excluded. To address suspected cross-contamination and a sequencing artifact, a later analysis removed 550 to 750 highly shared, low-generation-probability nucleotide sequences. In a later analysis, a clonal expansion index for each public chain was calculated from normalized within-repertoire ranks of inferred template counts. In a later analysis, generation probabilities were computed with a VDJ recombination model fitted to out-of-frame rearrangements, and the resulting probabilities were checked against IGoR. In a later analysis, TCR-TCR, TCR-HLA and TCR-CMV co-occurrence was scored with hypergeometric tests, and a repertoire-size bias correction was applied to TCR pairs. To estimate false discovery rates, a later analysis permuted the HLA or CMV assignments 20 times. In a later analysis, co-occurring TCRs were grouped with DBSCAN, and TCRdist sequence similarity was added when clustering was performed within HLA-allele-positive subsets. Co-occurrence clustering excluded repertoires with fewer than 30,000 or more than 120,000 public chains, plus five with anomalous nucleotide sharing. TCRdb took over this immuneACCESS table, retaining in-frame rearrangements with V and J assigned. Such tables are incomplete; in checked studies, under half of the missing clones stem from an unresolved V gene, and the remainder is unexplained. For V, J and clone size, that table is used; D and trimming come from the DNA. The sample records fewer than 250,000 clones, over 60% of which are singletons. Jointly, the top ten make up 1.5% to 2% of the sample.

In the case of this clone: Its antigen remains unidentified. Base-call qualities are not available, and no considerably larger clone is one nucleotide away.

This chain is built from TRBV10-3 and TRBJ1-2; 8 bases in the middle match TRBD1. This clonotype originated in a male donor in good health and CMV-seronegative. The sample was PBMCs. The encoded CDR3 is CATKGQAYGYTF. The DNA reads as follows: TGTGCCACCAAGGGACAGGCATATGGCTACACCTTC.